The 20 T cell receptor beta chains below all came from one sample that was sequenced in a study of shared clonotypes between healthy human individuals. This table comes from immunoSEQ multiplex PCR, and its TCRdb copy is limited to in-frame clones, with some not included. Of millions of clones in the sample, around nine tenths are singletons; the top ten hold over 0.12%. The sequenced material came from naive CD4+ T cells sorted from blood. Subset: CD45RA+ positively selected. The receptors here all came from a man between 18 and 35 years old in good health.

The chain recombines TRBV29-1 with TRBJ2-1, with a tentative D call TRBD1 (5 bases). This CDR3 contains 12 residues. V was cut by 4 bases and J by 8 bases, with 12 bases left in between. CDR1 is SQVTM and CDR2 is ANQGSEA in the germline V gene. As DNA, the CDR3 is TGCAGCGTTGGGGGAATAGGGGATGAGCAGTTCTTC. Residues: CSVGGIGDEQFF.

A few counts support this clone. This sequence joins TRBV2 and TRBJ1-1; perhaps TRBD1 as D (6 bases). Germline V gene lookup returns CDR1 SNHLY and CDR2 FYNNEI. CDR3 length: 14 residues. The V gene lost 5 bases and the J gene lost 1 base, with 11 bases spanning the gap. CDR3 sequence reads: CASSQTGPNTEAFF. DNA of the CDR3: TGTGCCAGCAGTCAGACAGGCCCGAACACTGAAGCTTTCTTT. Full variable domain (outside the CDR3, taken from reference TRBV2 and TRBJ1-1): EPEVTQTPSHQVTQMGQEVILRCVPISNHLYFYWYRQILGQKVEFLVSFYNNEISEKSEIFDDQFSVERPDGSNFTLKIRSTKLEDSAMYFCASSQTGPNTEAFFGQGTRLTVV.

Worth noting for this clone: Other DNA sequences in this specimen translate into the identical CDR3. The rearrangement uses TRBV5-1 and TRBJ2-5, with D perhaps matching TRBD2 (6 bases). The CDR3 runs to 13 residues. Germline-derived CDR1 and CDR2 are SGHRS and YFSETQ. Trimming removed 3 bases from V and 0 bases from J, with 6 bases in between. The CDR3 spells CASSSGDQETQYF. CDR3 coding DNA: TGCGCCAGCAGCTCGGGAGACCAAGAGACCCAGTACTTC.

The CDR3 DNA reads TGCGCCAGCAGCTTGGTACAGGTCGACTCTGGAAACACCATATATTTT. Protein product: CASSLVQVDSGNTIYF. The rearrangement links TRBV5-1 to TRBJ1-3; D may be TRBD1 (5 bases). This CDR3 is 16 amino acids long. V dropped 0 bases and J dropped 0 bases, with 10 bases sitting between them. Per germline, CDR1 SGHRS and CDR2 YFSETQ.

As DNA, the CDR3 is TGTGCCAGCAGCCTGACTACCCAAACGGGAGGCTACACCTTC. As protein: CASSLTTQTGGYTF. The chain combines TRBV5-4 with TRBJ1-2, with no clear D. CDR1 is SGHNT and CDR2 is YYREEE in the germline V gene (reference sequence). There are 14 residues in the CDR3. V lost 4 bases and J 8 bases, leaving 18 bases between the germline ends.

The V gene is TRBV2, the J gene TRBJ2-5, with D possibly being TRBD2 (6 bases). From germline, CDR1 is SNHLY and CDR2 FYNNEI. This CDR3 spans 13 amino acids. V gave up 3 bases and J gave up 5 bases, with 10 bases separating them. In DNA form, the CDR3 reads TGTGCCAGCAGTGACCGGCGGGACGAGACCCAGTACTTC. It translates to CASSDRRDETQYF.

The gene calls are TRBV19 and TRBJ1-2, with 8 bases aligning to TRBD1. The trim removed 5 bases at V and 0 bases at J, leaving 8 bases unmatched. CDR1 and CDR2 from the germline V gene are LNHDA and SQIVND (reference sequence). The CDR3 totals 16 residues. The chain's CDR3 is CASSPHGQGSNYGYTF. The CDR3 bases are TGTGCCAGTAGTCCGCACGGACAGGGATCTAACTATGGCTACACCTTC.

The V gene is TRBV5-1, the J gene TRBJ2-7; D is possibly TRBD1 (5 bases). V was pared by 1 base and J by 0 bases, with 8 bases between. Germline CDR1 is SGHRS and CDR2 is YFSETQ. The CDR3 spans 14 residues. The CDR3 bases are TGCGCCAGCAGCTTGAAGGGGATCTCCTACGAGCAGTACTTC. This codes for CASSLKGISYEQYF.

The CDR3 nucleotides read TGTGCCAGCAGTTTATCCGGGACAGTGCAGGGCTACACCTTC. It translates to CASSLSGTVQGYTF. V is TRBV27 and J is TRBJ1-2, with 7 bases matching TRBD1. Germline values: CDR1 MNHEY, CDR2 SMNVEV (reference sequence). The V and J ends lost 0 bases and 8 bases, in that order; junction bases with no gene match: 6. There are 14 residues in the CDR3.

The rearrangement joins TRBV6-4 to TRBJ1-3, with 7 positions matching TRBD1. This CDR3 contains 15 residues. Germline V gene lookup returns CDR1 MRHNA and CDR2 SNTAGT. Unmatched junction bases numbered 4, after V lost 3 bases and J lost 2 bases. CDR3 coding DNA: TGTGCCAGCAGTGAGAACAGGGGACCTGGAAACACCATATATTTT. Translation: CASSENRGPGNTIYF.

A note on this clone: The conserved phenylalanine or tryptophan normally closing the CDR3 is absent here, so this likely arose from a read error. The gene calls are TRBV10-3 and TRBJ2-7; D is possibly TRBD1 (5 bases). Germline assignment: CDR1 ENHRY and CDR2 SYGVKD. V was clipped by 0 bases and J by 4 bases, with 10 bases between them. This CDR3 comprises 14 residues. Here the CDR3 DNA reads TGTGCCATCAGTGAGTCCTGGACACCGTACGAGCAGTACCTC. Protein product: CAISESWTPYEQYL.

The chain uses TRBV10-3 and TRBJ2-1; tentative D call: TRBD1 (6 bases). Germline-derived CDR1 and CDR2 are ENHRY and SYGVKD. This CDR3 spans 15 amino acids. V was pared by 2 bases and J by 5 bases, with 13 bases between. The CDR3 sequence is CAISEPTGQHNEQFF. As DNA, the CDR3 is TGTGCCATCAGTGAGCCAACAGGGCAACACAATGAGCAGTTCTTC.

The chain joins TRBV27 to TRBJ2-2; TRBD2 matches 11 bases. The CDR3 extends over 21 amino acids. From germline, CDR1 is MNHEY and CDR2 SMNVEV (reference sequence). Trimming at V came to 5 bases and at J to 6 bases, leaving 23 bases not matched to a gene. The CDR3 is CASSDPTSGGPSSGVSGELFF. The CDR3 region has the DNA TGTGCCAGCAGTGACCCAACTAGCGGGGGCCCATCCTCTGGGGTTTCCGGGGAGCTGTTTTTT.

The chain recombines TRBV6-1 with TRBJ2-7, with 10 bases identical to TRBD2. V lost 8 bases and J lost 5; bases outside the gene matches: 9. From germline, CDR1 is MNHNS and CDR2 SASEGT. This CDR3 region has 14 residues. The CDR3 region has the DNA TGTGCCAGCGACGCAGCGGGGGGGCCGAACGAGCAGTACTTC. It specifies CASDAAGGPNEQYF.

The chain combines TRBV7-9 with TRBJ2-7, with D possibly being TRBD2 (5 bases). V was shortened by 8 bases and J by 0 bases, with 8 bases between the two germline ends. Germline lookup yields CDR1 SEHNR and CDR2 FQNEAQ (reference sequence). This CDR3 comprises 12 residues. CDR3 region: CASEGFSYEQYF. DNA of the CDR3: TGTGCCAGCGAGGGCTTCTCCTACGAGCAGTACTTC. The variable domain in full, completed from reference TRBV7-9 and TRBJ2-7, reads DTGVSQNPRHKITKRGQNVTFRCDPISEHNRLYWYRQTLGQGPEFLTYFQNEAQLEKSRLLSDRFSAERPKGSFSTLEIQRTEQGDSAMYLCASEGFSYEQYFGPGTRLTVT.

The genes are TRBV5-4 and TRBJ2-5; 8 bases fit TRBD1. Trimming took 4 bases from V and 5 from J; bases not matched to a gene: 7. Germline CDR1 and CDR2: SGHNT and YYREEE (reference sequence). The CDR3 length is 14 residues. The CDR3 coding sequence is TGTGCCAGCAGCGCTAAGGACAGGGTTGAGACCCAGTACTTC. Residues: CASSAKDRVETQYF.

This clone appeared a single time. V is TRBV5-1 and J is TRBJ2-2, with unresolved D. The CDR3 is made up of 13 amino acids. Trimming took 1 base from V and 5 from J, leaving 6 bases between them. Germline V lookup: CDR1 SGHRS, CDR2 YFSETQ. CDR3: CASSLRRTGELFF. DNA for the CDR3: TGCGCCAGCAGCTTGAGGAGAACCGGGGAGCTGTTTTTT.

V usage is TRBV13 and J usage is TRBJ2-2; D is perhaps TRBD1 or TRBD2 (5 bases each). The germline V gene encodes CDR1 PRHDT and CDR2 FYEKMQ (reference sequence). CDR3 length equals 17 residues. V lost 5 bases to trimming and J lost 3 bases, with 19 bases between them. This chain's CDR3 is CASSRTGAYPYTGELFF. CDR3 coding DNA: TGTGCCAGCAGCCGCACCGGGGCCTACCCTTACACCGGGGAGCTGTTTTTT. The variable domain in full, completed from reference TRBV13 and TRBJ2-2, reads AAGVIQSPRHLIKEKRETATLKCYPIPRHDTVYWYQQGPGQDPQFLISFYEKMQSDKGSIPDRFSAQQFSDYHSELNMSSLELGDSALYFCASSRTGAYPYTGELFFGEGSRLTVL.

The chain uses TRBV5-4 and TRBJ1-1; D not certain. V was clipped by 0 bases and J by 6 bases, with 15 bases between them. The V gene's germline CDR1 is SGHNT and CDR2 YYREEE (reference sequence). The CDR3 runs to 15 residues. The CDR3 DNA reads as TGTGCCAGCAGCTTGGGTTGGTGGGGTGAGGCTGAAGCTTTCTTT. Translated, it gives CASSLGWWGEAEAFF.

This rearrangement joins TRBV25-1 to TRBJ2-2, with TRBD2 matching over 8 bases. V lost 0 bases to trimming and J lost 4 bases; unmatched junction nucleotides: 7. The length of the CDR3 is 17 residues. CDR1 is MGHDK, CDR2 SYGVNS, per germline. As DNA, the CDR3 is TGTGCCAGCAGTGAATATGGGGGACTAGTGGGCACCGGGGAGCTGTTTTTT. Amino acids: CASSEYGGLVGTGELFF.